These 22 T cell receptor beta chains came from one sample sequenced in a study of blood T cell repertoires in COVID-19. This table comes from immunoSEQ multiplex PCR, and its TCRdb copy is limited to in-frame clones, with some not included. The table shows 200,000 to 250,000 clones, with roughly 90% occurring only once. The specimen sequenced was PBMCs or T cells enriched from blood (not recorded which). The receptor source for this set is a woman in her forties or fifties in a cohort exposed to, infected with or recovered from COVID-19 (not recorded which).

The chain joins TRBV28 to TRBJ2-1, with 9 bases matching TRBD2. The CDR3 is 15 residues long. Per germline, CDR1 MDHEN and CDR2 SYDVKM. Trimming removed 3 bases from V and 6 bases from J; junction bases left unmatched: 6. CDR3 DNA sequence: TGTGCCAGCAGTTTGCGGCGGGGGGGCGCCAATGAGCAGTTCTTC. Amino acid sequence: CASSLRRGGANEQFF.

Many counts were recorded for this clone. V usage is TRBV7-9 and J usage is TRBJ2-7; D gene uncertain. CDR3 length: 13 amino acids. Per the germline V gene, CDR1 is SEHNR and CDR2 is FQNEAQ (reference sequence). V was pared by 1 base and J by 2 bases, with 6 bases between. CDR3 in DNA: TGTGCCAGCAGCTTAGATAATACCTACGAGCAGTACTTC. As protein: CASSLDNTYEQYF.

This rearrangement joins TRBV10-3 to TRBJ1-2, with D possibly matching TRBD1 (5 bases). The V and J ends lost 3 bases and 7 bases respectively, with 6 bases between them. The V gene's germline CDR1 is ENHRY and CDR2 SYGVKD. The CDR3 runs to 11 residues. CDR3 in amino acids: CAISDRAGYTF. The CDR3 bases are TGTGCCATCAGTGACAGGGCTGGCTACACCTTC.

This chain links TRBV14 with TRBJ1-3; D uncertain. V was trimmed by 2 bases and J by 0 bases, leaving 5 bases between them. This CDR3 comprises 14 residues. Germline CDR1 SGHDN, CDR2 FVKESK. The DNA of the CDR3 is TGTGCCAGCAGCCAACGGGGCTCTGGAAACACCATATATTTT. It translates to CASSQRGSGNTIYF. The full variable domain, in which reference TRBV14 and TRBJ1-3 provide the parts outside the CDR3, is EAGVTQFPSHSVIEKGQTVTLRCDPISGHDNLYWYRRVMGKEIKFLLHFVKESKQDESGMPNNRFLAERTGGTYSTLKVQPAELEDSGVYFCASSQRGSGNTIYFGEGSWLTVV.

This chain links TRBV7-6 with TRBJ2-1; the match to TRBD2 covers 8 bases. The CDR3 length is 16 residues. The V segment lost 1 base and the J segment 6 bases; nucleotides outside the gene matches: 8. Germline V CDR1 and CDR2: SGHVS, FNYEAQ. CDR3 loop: CASSLGLTGGLNEQFF. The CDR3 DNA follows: TGTGCCAGCAGCTTAGGTCTGACGGGGGGGCTCAATGAGCAGTTCTTC.

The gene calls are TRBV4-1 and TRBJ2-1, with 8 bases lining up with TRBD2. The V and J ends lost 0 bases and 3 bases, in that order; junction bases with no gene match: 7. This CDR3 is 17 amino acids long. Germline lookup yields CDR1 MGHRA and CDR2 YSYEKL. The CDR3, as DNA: TGCGCCAGCAGCCAAGAAGCCGGCGGGGGGCGCTACAATGAGCAGTTCTTC. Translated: CASSQEAGGGRYNEQFF.

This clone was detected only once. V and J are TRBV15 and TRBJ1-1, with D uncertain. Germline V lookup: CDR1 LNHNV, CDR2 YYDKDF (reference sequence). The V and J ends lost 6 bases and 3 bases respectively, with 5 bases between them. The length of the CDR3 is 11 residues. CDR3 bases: TGTGCCACCAGGGGCTACACTGAAGCTTTCTTT. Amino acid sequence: CATRGYTEAFF.

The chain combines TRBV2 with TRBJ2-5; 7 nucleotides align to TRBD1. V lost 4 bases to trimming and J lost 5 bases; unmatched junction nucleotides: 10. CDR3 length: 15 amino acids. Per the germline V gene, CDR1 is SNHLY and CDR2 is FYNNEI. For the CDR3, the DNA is TGTGCCAGCAGTGCGGACAGGACTGCTGGGGAGACCCAGTACTTC. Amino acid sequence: CASSADRTAGETQYF.

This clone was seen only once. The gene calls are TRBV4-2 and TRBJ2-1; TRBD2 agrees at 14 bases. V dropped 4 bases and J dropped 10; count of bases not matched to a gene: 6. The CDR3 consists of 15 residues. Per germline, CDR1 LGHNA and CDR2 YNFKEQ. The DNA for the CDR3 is TGTGCCAGCAGCCCCGGGACTAGCGGGGGCCAGGAGCAGTTCTTC. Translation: CASSPGTSGGQEQFF.

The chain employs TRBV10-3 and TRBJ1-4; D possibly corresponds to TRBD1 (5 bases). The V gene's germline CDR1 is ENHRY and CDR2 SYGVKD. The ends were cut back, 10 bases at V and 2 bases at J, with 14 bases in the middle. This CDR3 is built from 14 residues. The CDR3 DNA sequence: TGTGCCAGCAGGGAGCAGGGCACTAATGAAAAACTGTTTTTT. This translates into CASREQGTNEKLFF.

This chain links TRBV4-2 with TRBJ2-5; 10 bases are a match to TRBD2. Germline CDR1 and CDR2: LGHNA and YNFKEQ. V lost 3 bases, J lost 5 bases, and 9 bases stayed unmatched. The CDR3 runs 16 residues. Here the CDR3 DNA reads TGTGCCAGCAGCCAGGAACCGGGACTAGCGTTGGAGACCCAGTACTTC. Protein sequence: CASSQEPGLALETQYF.

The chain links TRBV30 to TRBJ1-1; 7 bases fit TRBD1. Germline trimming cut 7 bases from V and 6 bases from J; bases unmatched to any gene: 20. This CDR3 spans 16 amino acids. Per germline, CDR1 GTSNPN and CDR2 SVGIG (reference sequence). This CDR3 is CASSRADTYRGAEAFF. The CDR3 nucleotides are TGTGCCTCCTCTCGAGCGGATACTTACAGGGGAGCTGAAGCTTTCTTT.

CDR3 nucleotides: TGTGCCATCAGTGAGAGTACAGTAGCTAACTATGGCTACACCTTC. Encoded protein: CAISESTVANYGYTF. This chain links TRBV10-3 with TRBJ1-2; D is ambiguous. Per the germline V gene, CDR1 is ENHRY and CDR2 is SYGVKD. CDR3 length equals 15 residues. V was clipped by 2 bases and J by 0 bases, with 10 bases between them.

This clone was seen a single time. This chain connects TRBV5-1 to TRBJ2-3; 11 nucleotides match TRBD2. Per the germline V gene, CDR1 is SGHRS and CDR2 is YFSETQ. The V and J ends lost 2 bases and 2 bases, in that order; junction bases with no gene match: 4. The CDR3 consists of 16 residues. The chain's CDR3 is CASSFLLAGVTDTQYF. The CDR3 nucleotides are TGCGCCAGCAGCTTTCTACTAGCGGGGGTCACAGATACGCAGTATTTT.

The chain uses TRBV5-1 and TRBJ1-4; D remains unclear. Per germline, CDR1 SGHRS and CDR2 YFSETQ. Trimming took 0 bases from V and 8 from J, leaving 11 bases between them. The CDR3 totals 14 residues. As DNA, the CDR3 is TGCGCCAGCAGCTTGGGTGGCGGGGAGGAAAAACTGTTTTTT. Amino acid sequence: CASSLGGGEEKLFF. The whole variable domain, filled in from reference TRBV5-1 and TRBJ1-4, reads KAGVTQTPRYLIKTRGQQVTLSCSPISGHRSVSWYQQTPGQGLQFLFEYFSETQRNKGNFPGRFSGRQFSNSRSEMNVSTLELGDSALYLCASSLGGGEEKLFFGSGTQLSVL.

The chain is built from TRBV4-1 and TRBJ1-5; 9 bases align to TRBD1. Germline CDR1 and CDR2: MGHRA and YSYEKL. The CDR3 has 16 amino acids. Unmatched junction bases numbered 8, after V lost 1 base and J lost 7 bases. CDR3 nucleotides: TGCGCCAGCAGCCAAGTCTCCGGGACAGGGAACCAGCCCCAGCATTTT. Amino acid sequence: CASSQVSGTGNQPQHF.

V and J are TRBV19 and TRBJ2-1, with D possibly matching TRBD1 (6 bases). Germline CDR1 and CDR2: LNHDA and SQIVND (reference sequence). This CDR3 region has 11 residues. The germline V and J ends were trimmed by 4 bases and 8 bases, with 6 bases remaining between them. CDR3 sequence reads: CASSTGDEQFF. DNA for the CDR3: TGTGCCAGTAGTACAGGGGATGAGCAGTTCTTC. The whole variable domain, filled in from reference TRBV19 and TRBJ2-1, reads DGGITQSPKYLFRKEGQNVTLSCEQNLNHDAMYWYRQDPGQGLRLIYYSQIVNDFQKGDIAEGYSVSREKKESFPLTVTSAQKNPTAFYLCASSTGDEQFFGPGTRLTVL.

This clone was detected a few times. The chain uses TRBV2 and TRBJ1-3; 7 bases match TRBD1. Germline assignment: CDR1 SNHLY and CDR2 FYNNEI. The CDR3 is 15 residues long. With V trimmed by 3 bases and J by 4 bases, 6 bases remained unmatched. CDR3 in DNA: TGTGCCAGCAGTGAGGCCAGGGGGTCAGGAAACACCATATATTTT. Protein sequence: CASSEARGSGNTIYF.

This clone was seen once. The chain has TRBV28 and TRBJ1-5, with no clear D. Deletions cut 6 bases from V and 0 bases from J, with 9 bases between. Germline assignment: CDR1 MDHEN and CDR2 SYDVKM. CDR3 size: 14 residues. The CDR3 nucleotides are TGTGCCAGCAGCAGTTTCCCTAGCAATCAGCCCCAGCATTTT. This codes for CASSSFPSNQPQHF.

CDR3 in DNA: TGCAGTGCCTTAGGGGACACCATATATTTT. Translated, it gives CSALGDTIYF. J is TRBJ1-3 and V is TRBV20-1, with D maybe TRBD1 (5 bases). Germline values: CDR1 DFQATT, CDR2 SNEGSKA (reference sequence). The CDR3 consists of 10 residues. With 6 bases removed from V and 8 bases from J, the gap between germline ends came to 8 bases.

The CDR3 region is CASSTDRGRYEQYF. CDR3 DNA: TGCGCCAGCAGCACGGACAGGGGGCGTTACGAGCAGTACTTC. This chain joins TRBV5-1 and TRBJ2-7, with 11 bases fitting TRBD1. This CDR3 has 14 amino acids. Germline assignment: CDR1 SGHRS and CDR2 YFSETQ. The V gene end was trimmed by 4 bases and the J gene end by 4 bases; junction bases not matched to a gene: 4.

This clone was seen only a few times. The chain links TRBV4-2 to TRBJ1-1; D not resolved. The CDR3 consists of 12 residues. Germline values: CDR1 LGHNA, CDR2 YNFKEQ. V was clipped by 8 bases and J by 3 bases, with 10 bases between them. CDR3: CASGYADTEAFF. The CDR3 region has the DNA TGTGCCAGCGGCTACGCGGACACTGAAGCTTTCTTT.